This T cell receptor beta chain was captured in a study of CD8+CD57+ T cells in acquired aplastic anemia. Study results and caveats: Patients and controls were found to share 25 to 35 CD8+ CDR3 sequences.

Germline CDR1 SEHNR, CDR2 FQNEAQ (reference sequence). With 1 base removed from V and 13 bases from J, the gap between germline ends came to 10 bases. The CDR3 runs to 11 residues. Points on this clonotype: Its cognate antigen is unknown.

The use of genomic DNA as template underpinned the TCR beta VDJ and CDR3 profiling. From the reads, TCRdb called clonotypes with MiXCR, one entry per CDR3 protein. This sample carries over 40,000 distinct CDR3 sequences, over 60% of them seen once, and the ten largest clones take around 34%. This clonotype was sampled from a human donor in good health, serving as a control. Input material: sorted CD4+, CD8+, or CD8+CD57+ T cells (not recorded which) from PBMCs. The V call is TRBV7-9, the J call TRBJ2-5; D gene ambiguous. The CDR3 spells CASSLDSLLYF. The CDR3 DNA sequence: TGTGCCAGCAGCTTAGACAGCCTCCTGTACTTC. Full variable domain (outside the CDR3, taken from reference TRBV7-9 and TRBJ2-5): DTGVSQNPRHKITKRGQNVTFRCDPISEHNRLYWYRQTLGQGPEFLTYFQNEAQLEKSRLLSDRFSAERPKGSFSTLEIQRTEQGDSAMYLCASSLDSLLYFGPGTRLLVL.